The TCR beta chain under discussion was sequenced for a study of tumor-infiltrating lymphocytes in primary liver carcinoma. The overall study: With diameters of roughly 4 to 11 cm, tumors were stage T1-T3 N0M0.

To note about this clonotype: Its specificity is unknown. A much larger clone is a single base away; this may be a read error.

The CDR3 has 13 residues. V lost 2 bases and J lost 7, with 12 bases in between. In germline, CDR1 is SQVTM, CDR2 ANQGSEA. Synthesis of TCR beta cDNA was carried out from 500 ng total RNA with a constant-region primer. Researchers made the TCR beta libraries by running three nested multiplex PCR rounds with slightly modified ARM-PCR. Use of TRBV1-TRBV30 forward primers with a C-beta reverse primer characterized the first two PCR rounds, which lasted around 9 cycles each. Via MiXCR, TCRdb re-called the multiplex PCR reads, giving one row per CDR3 protein. This sample has just over 300,000 distinct CDR3 sequences, with approximately 58% found just once. Study outcomes and limitations: A significantly higher top-250-clone fraction was found in tumors than in blood (p = 0.039). Researchers found tumor-adjacent and tumor-blood pairs overlapped less than tumor region pairs.

Both blood RNA, taken from unsorted whole blood, and germline DNA were extracted. This rearrangement joins TRBV29-1 to TRBJ2-1; D is possibly TRBD2 (5 bases). The specimen sequenced was peripheral blood. This receptor was identified in a woman under 40 with primary liver carcinoma and hepatitis B virus infection. CDR3 residues: CSVESELGNEQFF. The DNA for the CDR3 is TGCAGCGTTGAATCGGAACTAGGTAATGAGCAGTTCTTC.